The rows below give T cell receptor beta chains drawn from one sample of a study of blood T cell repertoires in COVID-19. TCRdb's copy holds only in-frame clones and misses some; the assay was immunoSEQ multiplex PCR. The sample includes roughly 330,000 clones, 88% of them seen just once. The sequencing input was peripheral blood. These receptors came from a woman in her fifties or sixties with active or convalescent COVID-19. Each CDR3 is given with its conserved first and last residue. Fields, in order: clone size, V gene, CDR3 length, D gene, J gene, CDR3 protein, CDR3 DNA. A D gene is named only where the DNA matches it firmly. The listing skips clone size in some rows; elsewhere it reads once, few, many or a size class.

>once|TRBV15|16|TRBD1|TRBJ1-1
CATSRWRDREDTEAFF
TGTGCCACCAGCAGATGGAGGGACAGGGAAGACACTGAAGCTTTCTTT
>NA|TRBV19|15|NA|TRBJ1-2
CASSISAGVLYGYTF
TGTGCCAGTAGTATCTCGGCAGGCGTCCTCTATGGCTACACCTTC
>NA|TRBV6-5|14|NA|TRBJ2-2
CASTMTRDTGELFF
TGTGCCAGCACCATGACCCGGGACACCGGGGAGCTGTTTTTT
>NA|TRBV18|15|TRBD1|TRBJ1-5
CASSPTGNRNQPQHF
TGTGCCAGCTCACCGACAGGGAATCGGAATCAGCCCCAGCATTTT
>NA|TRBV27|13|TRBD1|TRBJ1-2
CASSQGARYGYTF
TGTGCCAGCAGCCAGGGGGCGCGCTATGGCTACACCTTC
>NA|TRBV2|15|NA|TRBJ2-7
CASSDNPPVAYEQYF
TGTGCCAGCAGTGATAATCCCCCGGTGGCCTACGAGCAGTACTTC
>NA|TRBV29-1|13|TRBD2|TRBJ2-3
CSVAVAGADTQYF
TGCAGCGTTGCCGTCGCGGGGGCAGATACGCAGTATTTT
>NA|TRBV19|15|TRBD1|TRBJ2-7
CASSTDRGTYNEQYF
TGTGCCAGTAGTACGGACAGGGGGACTTACAACGAGCAGTACTTC
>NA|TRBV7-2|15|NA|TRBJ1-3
CASSRRGTLGNTIYF
TGTGCCAGCAGCCGGCGGGGGACCCTGGGAAACACCATATATTTT
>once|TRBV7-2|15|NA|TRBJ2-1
CASSLALRGYNEQFF
TGTGCCAGCAGCTTAGCGTTGCGGGGATACAATGAGCAGTTCTTC
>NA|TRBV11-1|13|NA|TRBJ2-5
CASSPDNEETQYF
TGTGCCAGCAGCCCGGACAACGAAGAGACCCAGTACTTC
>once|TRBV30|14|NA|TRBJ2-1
CAWSVGGSANEQFF
TGTGCCTGGAGTGTCGGAGGGTCGGCCAATGAGCAGTTCTTC
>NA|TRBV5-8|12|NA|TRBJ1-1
CATLRVNTEAFF
TGTGCCACCCTTCGGGTGAACACTGAAGCTTTCTTT
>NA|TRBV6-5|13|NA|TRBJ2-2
CAAAETNTGELFF
TGTGCCGCCGCGGAAACGAACACCGGGGAGCTGTTTTTT
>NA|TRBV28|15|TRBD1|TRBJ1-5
CATHGTGGVNQPQHF
TGTGCCACCCACGGGACAGGGGGCGTTAATCAGCCCCAGCATTTT
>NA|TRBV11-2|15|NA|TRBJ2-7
CASSRVTGSSYEQYF
TGTGCCAGCAGCCGCGTAACAGGGTCTTCCTACGAGCAGTACTTC
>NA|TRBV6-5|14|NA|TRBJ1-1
CASSYSSRSSEAFF
TGTGCCAGCAGTTACTCGTCTCGTAGCTCTGAAGCTTTCTTT
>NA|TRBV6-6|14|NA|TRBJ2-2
CASSFDLNTGELFF
TGTGCCAGCAGTTTTGACTTAAACACCGGGGAGCTGTTTTTT
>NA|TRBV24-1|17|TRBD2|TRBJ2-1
CATSGLAGGRSYNEQFF
TGTGCCACCAGCGGACTAGCGGGAGGGAGATCCTACAATGAGCAGTTCTTC
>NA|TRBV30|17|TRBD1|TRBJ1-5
CAWSADRGRRSNQPQHF
TGTGCCTGGAGTGCGGACAGGGGGCGGAGGAGCAATCAGCCCCAGCATTTT
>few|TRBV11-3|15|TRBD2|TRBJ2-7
CASSSGTSGNHEQYF
TGTGCCAGCAGCTCCGGGACTAGCGGGAATCACGAGCAGTACTTC
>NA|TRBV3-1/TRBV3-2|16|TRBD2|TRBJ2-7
CASSQDMASGGYEQYF
TGTGCCAGCAGCCAAGATATGGCTAGCGGGGGGTACGAGCAGTACTTC
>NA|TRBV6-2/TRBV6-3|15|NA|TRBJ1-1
CASSAVGGGKTEAFF
TGTGCCAGCAGTGCCGTCGGGGGGGGTAAAACTGAAGCTTTCTTT
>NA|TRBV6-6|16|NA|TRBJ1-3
CASSYEGGLFGNTIYF
TGTGCCAGCAGTTACGAAGGAGGATTATTTGGAAACACCATATATTTT
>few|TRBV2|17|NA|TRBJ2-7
CASSEEMWDWSSYEQYF
TGTGCCAGCAGTGAAGAAATGTGGGACTGGAGCTCCTACGAGCAGTACTTC
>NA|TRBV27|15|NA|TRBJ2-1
CASRPYSGPLNEQFF
TGTGCCAGCAGACCTTATAGCGGCCCCTTGAATGAGCAGTTCTTC
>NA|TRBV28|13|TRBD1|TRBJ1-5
CASQDRGAQPQHF
TGTGCCAGCCAGGACAGGGGAGCCCAGCCCCAGCATTTT
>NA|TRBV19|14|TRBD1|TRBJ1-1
CASSIQQGGTEAFF
TGTGCCAGTAGTATTCAACAGGGGGGCACTGAAGCTTTCTTT
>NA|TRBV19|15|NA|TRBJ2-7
CASREGQLSSYEQYF
TGTGCCAGTAGGGAAGGACAGTTATCCTCCTACGAGCAGTACTTC
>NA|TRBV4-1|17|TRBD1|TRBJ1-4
CASSQEGQGGTNEKLFF
TGCGCCAGCAGCCAAGAAGGACAGGGTGGAACTAATGAAAAACTGTTTTTT
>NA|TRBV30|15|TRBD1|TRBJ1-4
CAWNTGATTNEKLFF
TGTGCCTGGAATACAGGGGCTACAACTAATGAAAAACTGTTTTTT
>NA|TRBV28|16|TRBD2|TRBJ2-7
CASREIGLAPDYEQYF
TGTGCCAGCAGGGAAATAGGACTAGCGCCAGACTACGAGCAGTACTTC
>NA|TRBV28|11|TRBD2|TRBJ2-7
CASGTNYEQYF
TGTGCCAGCGGGACTAACTACGAGCAGTACTTC
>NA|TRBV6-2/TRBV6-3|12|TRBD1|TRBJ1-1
CASSRGPTEAFF
TGTGCCAGCAGTAGGGGGCCCACTGAAGCTTTCTTT
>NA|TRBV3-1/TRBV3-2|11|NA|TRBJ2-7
CASSQAFEQYF
TGTGCCAGCAGCCAAGCTTTCGAGCAGTACTTC
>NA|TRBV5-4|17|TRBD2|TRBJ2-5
CASSLARSGGIQETQYF
TGTGCCAGCAGCTTGGCCCGGAGCGGGGGGATCCAAGAGACCCAGTACTTC
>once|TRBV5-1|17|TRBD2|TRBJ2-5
CASSLGTSGGPSGTQYF
TGCGCCAGCAGCTTGGGGACTAGCGGGGGGCCCTCCGGGACCCAGTACTTC
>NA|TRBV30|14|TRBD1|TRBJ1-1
CAWSGDRGNTEAFF
TGTGCCTGGAGCGGGGACAGGGGGAACACTGAAGCTTTCTTT
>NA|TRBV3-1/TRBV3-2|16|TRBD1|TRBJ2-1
CASRTSGTGTFNEQFF
TGTGCCAGCAGGACTTCCGGGACAGGGACTTTCAATGAGCAGTTCTTC
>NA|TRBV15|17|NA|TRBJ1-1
CATSRARPARLGTEAFF
TGTGCCACCAGCAGAGCACGTCCCGCCAGGTTGGGCACTGAAGCTTTCTTT
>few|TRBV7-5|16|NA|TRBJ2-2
CARSLRREGRTGELFF
TGTGCCAGAAGCTTGAGGCGGGAGGGCCGGACCGGGGAGCTGTTTTTT